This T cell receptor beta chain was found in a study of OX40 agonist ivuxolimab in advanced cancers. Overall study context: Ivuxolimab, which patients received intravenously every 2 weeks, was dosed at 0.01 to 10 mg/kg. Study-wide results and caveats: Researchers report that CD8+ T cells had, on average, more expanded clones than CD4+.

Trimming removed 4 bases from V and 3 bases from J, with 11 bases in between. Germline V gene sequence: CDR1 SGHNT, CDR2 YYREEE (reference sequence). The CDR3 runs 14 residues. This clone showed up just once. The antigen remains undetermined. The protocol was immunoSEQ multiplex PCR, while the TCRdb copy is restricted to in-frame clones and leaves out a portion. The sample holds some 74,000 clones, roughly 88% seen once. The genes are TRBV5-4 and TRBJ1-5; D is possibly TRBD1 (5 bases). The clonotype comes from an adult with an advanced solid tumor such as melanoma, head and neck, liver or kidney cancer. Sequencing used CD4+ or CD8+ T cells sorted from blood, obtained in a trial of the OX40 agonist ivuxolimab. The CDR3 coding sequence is TGTGCCAGCAGCGCTGGGACGGTCAATCAGCCCCAGCATTTT. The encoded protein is CASSAGTVNQPQHF.